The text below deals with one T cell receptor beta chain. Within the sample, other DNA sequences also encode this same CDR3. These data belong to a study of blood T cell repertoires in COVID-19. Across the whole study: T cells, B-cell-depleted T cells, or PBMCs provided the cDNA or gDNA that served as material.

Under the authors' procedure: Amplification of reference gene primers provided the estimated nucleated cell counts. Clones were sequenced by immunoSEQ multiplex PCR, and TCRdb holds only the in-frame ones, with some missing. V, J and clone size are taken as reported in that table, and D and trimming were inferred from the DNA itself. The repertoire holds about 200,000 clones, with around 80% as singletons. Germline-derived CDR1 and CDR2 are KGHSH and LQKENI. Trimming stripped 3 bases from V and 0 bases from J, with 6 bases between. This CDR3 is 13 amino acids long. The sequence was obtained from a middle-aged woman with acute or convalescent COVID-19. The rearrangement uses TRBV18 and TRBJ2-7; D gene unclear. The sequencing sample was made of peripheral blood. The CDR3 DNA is TGTGCCAGCTCACCTAGTAGCTCCTACGAGCAGTACTTC. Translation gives CASSPSSSYEQYF.